The 14 T cell receptor beta chains listed next were all sequenced from one sample in a study of identical twins. In TCRdb, the 5' RACE reads were re-called with MiXCR into one record per CDR3 protein. Here the sample spans about 570,000 distinct CDR3 sequences, more than 9% being singletons. This sample was also put to use in a study of yellow fever vaccine responses in identical twins.

Material for sequencing was PBMCs. The receptor source for this set is a woman between 18 and 29 years old in good health.

This clonotype came up many times. The chain carries TRBV29-1 and TRBJ2-3; no reliable D call. The CDR3 is made up of 14 amino acids. The germline V gene encodes CDR1 SQVTM and CDR2 ANQGSEA. Trimming left V 3 bases short and J 1 base short, with 11 bases between. The CDR3 region is CSVERRSGTDTQYF. In nucleotides, the CDR3 is TGCAGCGTTGAGCGCAGATCCGGCACAGATACGCAGTATTTT.

The chain couples TRBV27 to TRBJ1-2, with no clear D. The germline V gene encodes CDR1 MNHEY and CDR2 SMNVEV (reference sequence). The ends were cut back, 6 bases at V and 3 bases at J, with 11 bases in the middle. This CDR3 comprises 13 residues. The CDR3 here is CASRLTSHYGYTF. Written as DNA, the CDR3 is TGTGCCAGCAGGCTAACGTCCCACTATGGCTACACCTTC.

This clonotype was seen ten or more times. This chain links TRBV7-9 with TRBJ2-1; D perhaps matches TRBD2 (6 bases). CDR3 length equals 15 residues. CDR1 and CDR2 from the germline V gene are SEHNR and FQNEAQ (reference sequence). V lost 2 bases and J 7 bases, leaving 15 bases between the germline ends. The CDR3 loop is CASSLWAGSVNEQFF. The CDR3 coding sequence is TGTGCCAGCAGCTTATGGGCGGGGTCAGTGAATGAGCAGTTCTTC.

V gene TRBV5-1 combines with J gene TRBJ2-7, with D possibly TRBD1 on 5 matching bases. In germline, CDR1 is SGHRS, CDR2 YFSETQ. Trimming took off 4 bases at V and 7 bases at J, with 18 bases between the two ends. The CDR3 sequence is 14 residues long. This chain's CDR3 is CASSVGATSYEQYF. Written as DNA, the CDR3 is TGCGCCAGCAGCGTAGGGGCGACCTCATATGAGCAGTACTTC.

This clonotype appeared a few times. The chain carries TRBV9 and TRBJ2-1; 8 nucleotides agree with TRBD1. Germline trimming cut 3 bases from V and 8 bases from J; bases unmatched to any gene: 7. Germline V gene sequence: CDR1 SGDLS, CDR2 YYNGEE. CDR3 length equals 14 residues. The chain's CDR3 is CASSGRAGQDEQFF. CDR3 bases: TGTGCCAGCAGCGGGCGGGCGGGACAGGATGAGCAGTTCTTC.

The chain couples TRBV6-1 to TRBJ2-7; TRBD1 might be the D (5 bases). Germline CDR1 MNHNS, CDR2 SASEGT. CDR3 size: 15 residues. The V end lost 6 bases, the J end lost 5 bases, and 20 bases lay between the germline ends. The CDR3 loop is CASSPMGKGQDEQYF. The CDR3 DNA reads TGTGCCAGCAGCCCGATGGGAAAGGGGCAGGACGAGCAGTACTTC.

This clonotype has more than one count but fewer than ten. The chain carries TRBV28 and TRBJ2-3; the D gene is possibly TRBD1 (5 bases). Germline lookup yields CDR1 MDHEN and CDR2 SYDVKM. Trimming took 8 bases from V and 5 from J, leaving 8 bases between them. CDR3 length: 11 residues. In DNA form, the CDR3 reads TGTGCCAGCGGGGCTGGAGATACGCAGTATTTT. It codes for CASGAGDTQYF. Variable domain in full (rest from reference TRBV28 and TRBJ2-3): DVKVTQSSRYLVKRTGEKVFLECVQDMDHENMFWYRQDPGLGLRLIYFSYDVKMKEKGDIPEGYSVSREKKERFSLILESASTNQTSMYLCASGAGDTQYFGPGTRLTVL.

This clonotype has a handful of counts. The chain employs TRBV29-1 and TRBJ2-2; 7 nucleotides line up with TRBD1. This CDR3 contains 15 residues. Germline-derived CDR1 and CDR2 are SQVTM and ANQGSEA. V trimming: 5 bases; J trimming: 3 bases; junction bases outside the gene matches: 9. The CDR3: CSVRRDSLHTGELFF. CDR3 DNA: TGCAGCGTTCGCCGGGACAGCCTTCACACCGGGGAGCTGTTTTTT.

Only a few counts were recorded for this clonotype. The V call is TRBV10-3, the J call TRBJ2-3; D may be TRBD2 (6 bases). Deletions cut 3 bases from V and 7 bases from J, with 14 bases between. The CDR3 sequence is 14 residues long. Per the germline V gene, CDR1 is ENHRY and CDR2 is SYGVKD. CDR3 protein: CAISDPSRGNTQYF. The CDR3 DNA sequence: TGTGCCATCAGTGACCCGAGCCGCGGGAATACGCAGTATTTT.

The chain recombines TRBV29-1 with TRBJ2-5, with no clear D. The CDR3 is made up of 13 amino acids. Trimming took 3 bases from V and 2 from J, leaving 10 bases between them. The germline V gene has CDR1 SQVTM and CDR2 ANQGSEA. CDR3 nucleotides: TGCAGCGTTGAGGGTCAGGTGCAAGAGACCCAGTACTTC. Its translation: CSVEGQVQETQYF.

This clonotype was found many times. The V call is TRBV20-1, the J call TRBJ2-1; 7 bases fit TRBD2. Germline values: CDR1 DFQATT, CDR2 SNEGSKA (reference sequence). The junction had 6 bases not matched to a gene; V was cut back by 0 bases and J by 4 bases. The CDR3 runs to 15 residues. The CDR3 DNA follows: TGCAGTGCTAGAGATCCCGAGCGGGGTTACAATGAGCAGTTCTTC. Translating gives CSARDPERGYNEQFF.

This clonotype was counted a few times. CDR3 in DNA: TGTGCCAGCAGTCCGCACAGCGGCGGGAGGGTGGATGAGCAGTTCTTC. As protein: CASSPHSGGRVDEQFF. The chain carries TRBV28 and TRBJ2-1; 9 bases agree with TRBD2. This CDR3 has 16 amino acids. The V segment lost 5 bases and the J segment 8 bases; nucleotides outside the gene matches: 13. Per germline, CDR1 MDHEN and CDR2 SYDVKM.

A few counts support this clonotype. V and J are TRBV12-5 and TRBJ1-3, with 10 bases aligning to TRBD1. CDR1 is LGHNT, CDR2 FRNRAP, per germline. This CDR3 is built from 15 residues. With V trimmed by 6 bases and J by 4 bases, 6 bases remained unmatched. CDR3 in DNA: TGTGCTAGTGGCACGGACAGGGGGATCGGAAACACCATATATTTT. It specifies CASGTDRGIGNTIYF. The variable domain in full, with the rest retrieved from reference TRBV12-5 and TRBJ1-3, is DARVTQTPRHKVTEMGQEVTMRCQPILGHNTVFWYRQTMMQGLELLAYFRNRAPLDDSGMPKDRFSAEMPDATLATLKIQPSEPRDSAVYFCASGTDRGIGNTIYFGEGSWLTVV.

This clonotype appeared many times. The chain employs TRBV6-5 and TRBJ2-7; D is unresolved. V was cut by 4 bases and J by 7 bases, with 20 bases left in between. Germline V lookup: CDR1 MNHEY, CDR2 SVGAGI. The CDR3 spans 15 residues. The CDR3 nucleotides read TGTGCCAGCAGTTCGAGCGCCAGCCCCCCGAAAGAGCAGTACTTC. It codes for CASSSSASPPKEQYF.